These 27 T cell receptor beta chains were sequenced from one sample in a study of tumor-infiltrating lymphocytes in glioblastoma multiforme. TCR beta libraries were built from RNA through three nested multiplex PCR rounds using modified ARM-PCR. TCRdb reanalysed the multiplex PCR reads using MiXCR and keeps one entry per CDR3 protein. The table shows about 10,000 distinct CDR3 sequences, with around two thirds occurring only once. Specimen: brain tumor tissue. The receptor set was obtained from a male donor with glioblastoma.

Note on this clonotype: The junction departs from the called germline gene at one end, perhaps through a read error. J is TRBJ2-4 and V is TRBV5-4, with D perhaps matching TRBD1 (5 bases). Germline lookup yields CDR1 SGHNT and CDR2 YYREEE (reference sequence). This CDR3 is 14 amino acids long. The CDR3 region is CTSSFQGPKNIQYF. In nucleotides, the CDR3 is TGTACCAGCAGCTTCCAGGGCCCCAAAAACATTCAGTACTTC.

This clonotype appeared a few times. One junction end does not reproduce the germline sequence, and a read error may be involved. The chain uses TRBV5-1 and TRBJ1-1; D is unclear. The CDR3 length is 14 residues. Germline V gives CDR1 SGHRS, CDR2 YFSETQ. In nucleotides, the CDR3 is TGCTCCAGCAGCTTGGATGGGAGTAGCACTGAAGCTTTCTTT. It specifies CSSSLDGSSTEAFF.

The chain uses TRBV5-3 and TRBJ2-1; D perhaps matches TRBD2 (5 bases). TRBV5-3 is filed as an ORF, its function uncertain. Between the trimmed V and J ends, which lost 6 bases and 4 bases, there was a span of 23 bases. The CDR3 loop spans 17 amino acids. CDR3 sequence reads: CARKRVASPPRYNEQFF. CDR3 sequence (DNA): TGTGCCAGAAAGCGCGTCGCTAGCCCCCCTAGGTACAATGAGCAGTTCTTC.

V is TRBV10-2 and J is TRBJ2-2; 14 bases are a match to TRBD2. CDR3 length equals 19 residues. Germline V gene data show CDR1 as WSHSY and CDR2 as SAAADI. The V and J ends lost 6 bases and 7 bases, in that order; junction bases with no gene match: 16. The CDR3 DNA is TGCGCCAGCAGGGCATCCGGGACTAGCGGGAGCCCCGAAATCGGGGAGCTGTTTTTT. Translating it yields CASRASGTSGSPEIGELFF.

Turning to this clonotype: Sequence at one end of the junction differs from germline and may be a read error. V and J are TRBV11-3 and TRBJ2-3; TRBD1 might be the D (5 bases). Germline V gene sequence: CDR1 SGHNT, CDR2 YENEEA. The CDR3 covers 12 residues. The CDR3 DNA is TGTGCCAGCGGTCTAGGGGAAGATATGCAGTATTTT. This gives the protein CASGLGEDMQYF.

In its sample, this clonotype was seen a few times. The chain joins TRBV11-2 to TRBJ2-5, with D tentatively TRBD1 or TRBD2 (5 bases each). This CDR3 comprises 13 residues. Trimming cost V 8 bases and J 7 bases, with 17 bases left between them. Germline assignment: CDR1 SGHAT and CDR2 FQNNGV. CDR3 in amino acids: CASGIEGPRTQYF. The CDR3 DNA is TGTGCCAGCGGCATAGAGGGACCCAGGACCCAGTACTTC.

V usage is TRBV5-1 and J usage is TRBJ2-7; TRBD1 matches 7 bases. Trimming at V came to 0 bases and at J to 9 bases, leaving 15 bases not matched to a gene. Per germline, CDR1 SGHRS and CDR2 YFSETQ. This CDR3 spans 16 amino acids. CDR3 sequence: CASSLARGSVLFGQYF. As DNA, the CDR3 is TGCGCCAGCAGCTTGGCCAGGGGGAGCGTCTTATTCGGGCAGTACTTC. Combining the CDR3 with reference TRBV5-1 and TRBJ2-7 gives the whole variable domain KAGVTQTPRYLIKTRGQQVTLSCSPISGHRSVSWYQQTPGQGLQFLFEYFSETQRNKGNFPGRFSGRQFSNSRSEMNVSTLELGDSALYLCASSLARGSVLFGQYFGPGTRLTVT.

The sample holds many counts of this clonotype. The CDR3: CASSEKRVAGAHEQFF. The CDR3 DNA sequence: TGTGCCAGCAGTGAAAAAAGGGTAGCGGGGGCCCATGAGCAGTTCTTC. The J gene is TRBJ2-1, the V gene TRBV6-1; 9 bases line up with TRBD2. The CDR3 extends over 16 amino acids. The germline V gene encodes CDR1 MNHNS and CDR2 SASEGT. V shed 2 bases, J shed 8 bases, and the junction held 10 bases outside the gene matches.

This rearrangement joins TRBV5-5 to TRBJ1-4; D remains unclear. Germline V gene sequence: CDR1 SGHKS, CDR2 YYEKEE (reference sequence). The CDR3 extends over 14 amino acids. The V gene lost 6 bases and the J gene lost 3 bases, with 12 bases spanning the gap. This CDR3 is CASNPALANEKLFF. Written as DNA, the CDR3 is TGTGCCAGCAACCCAGCGTTGGCTAATGAAAAACTGTTTTTT. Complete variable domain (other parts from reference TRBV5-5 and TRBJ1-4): DAGVTQSPTHLIKTRGQQVTLRCSPISGHKSVSWYQQVLGQGPQFIFQYYEKEERGRGNFPDRFSARQFPNYSSELNVNALLLGDSALYLCASNPALANEKLFFGSGTQLSVL.

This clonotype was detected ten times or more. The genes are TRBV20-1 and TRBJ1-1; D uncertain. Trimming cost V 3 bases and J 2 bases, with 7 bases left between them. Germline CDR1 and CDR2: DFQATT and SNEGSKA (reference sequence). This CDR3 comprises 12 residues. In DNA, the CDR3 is TGCAGTGCTAGGGCCCCAAACACTGAAGCTTTCTTT. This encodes CSARAPNTEAFF.

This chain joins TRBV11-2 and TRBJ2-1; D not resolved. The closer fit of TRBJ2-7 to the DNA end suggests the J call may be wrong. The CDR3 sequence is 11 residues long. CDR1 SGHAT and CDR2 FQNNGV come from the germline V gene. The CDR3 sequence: CARSVFNEQYF. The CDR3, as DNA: TGTGCCAGAAGCGTATTCAATGAGCAGTACTTC.

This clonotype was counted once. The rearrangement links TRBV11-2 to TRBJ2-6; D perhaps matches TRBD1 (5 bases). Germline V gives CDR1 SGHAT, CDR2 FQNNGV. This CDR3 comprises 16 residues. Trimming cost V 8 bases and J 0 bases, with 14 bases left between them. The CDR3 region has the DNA TGTGCCAGCGGCTCCAGGGCCCACTCTGGGGCCAACGTCCTGACTTTC. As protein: CASGSRAHSGANVLTF.

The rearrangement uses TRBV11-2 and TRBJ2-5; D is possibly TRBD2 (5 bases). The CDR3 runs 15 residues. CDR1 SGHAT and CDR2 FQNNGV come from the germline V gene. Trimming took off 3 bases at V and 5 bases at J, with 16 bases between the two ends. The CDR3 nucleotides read TGTGCCAGCAGCTTTGTGAGAACGGGATGGGAGACCCAGTACTTC. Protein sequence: CASSFVRTGWETQYF.

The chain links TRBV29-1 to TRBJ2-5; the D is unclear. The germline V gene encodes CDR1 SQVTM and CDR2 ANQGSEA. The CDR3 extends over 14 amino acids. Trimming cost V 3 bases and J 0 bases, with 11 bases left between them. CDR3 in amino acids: CSVEEHSHQETQYF. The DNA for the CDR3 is TGCAGCGTTGAGGAGCACAGCCACCAAGAGACCCAGTACTTC.

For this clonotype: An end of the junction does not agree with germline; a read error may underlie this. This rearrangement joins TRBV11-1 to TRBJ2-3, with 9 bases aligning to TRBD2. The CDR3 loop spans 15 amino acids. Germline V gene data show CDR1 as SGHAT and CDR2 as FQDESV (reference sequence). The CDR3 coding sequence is TGTGCCAGGAGCTTGACTAGCGGTCCCACCGATACGCAGTATTTT. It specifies CARSLTSGPTDTQYF.

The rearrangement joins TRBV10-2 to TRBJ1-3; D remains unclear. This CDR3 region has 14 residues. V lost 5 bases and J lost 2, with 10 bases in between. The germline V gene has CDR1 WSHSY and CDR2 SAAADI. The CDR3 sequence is CASSLGAAGNTIYF. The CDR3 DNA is TGCGCCAGCAGTTTGGGTGCCGCTGGAAACACCATATATTTT.

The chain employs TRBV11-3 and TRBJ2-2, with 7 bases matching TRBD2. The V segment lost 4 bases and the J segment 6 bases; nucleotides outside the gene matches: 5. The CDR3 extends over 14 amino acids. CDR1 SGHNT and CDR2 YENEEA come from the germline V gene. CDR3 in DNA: TGTGCCAGCAGCTCGAGCGGGGACCCCGGGGAGCTGTTTTTT. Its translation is CASSSSGDPGELFF.

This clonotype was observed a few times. The CDR3 spells CSAIRLAESTQYF. The CDR3 bases are TGCAGTGCTATACGTCTAGCTGAGTCGACCCAGTACTTC. This chain links TRBV20-1 with TRBJ2-5; D possibly corresponds to TRBD2 (5 bases). The germline gives CDR1 DFQATT, CDR2 SNEGSKA (reference sequence). The V and J ends lost 4 bases and 7 bases respectively, with 16 bases between them. This CDR3 has 13 amino acids.

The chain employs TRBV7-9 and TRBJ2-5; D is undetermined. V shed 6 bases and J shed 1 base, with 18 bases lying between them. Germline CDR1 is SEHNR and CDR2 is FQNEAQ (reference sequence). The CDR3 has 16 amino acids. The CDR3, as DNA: TGTGCCAGCAGGAATGCTGGGTCCCGGGCCCAAGAGACCCAGTACTTC. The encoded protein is CASRNAGSRAQETQYF.

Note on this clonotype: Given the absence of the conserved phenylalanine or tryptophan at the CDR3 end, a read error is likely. CDR3 in amino acids: CASSLGMVNIQYL. CDR3 in DNA: TGTGCCAGCAGTTTGGGCATGGTAAACATTCAGTACCTC. The gene calls are TRBV12-3 or TRBV12-4 and TRBJ2-4, with D unclear. The V gene lost 3 bases and the J gene lost 6 bases, with 9 bases spanning the gap. This CDR3 contains 13 residues.

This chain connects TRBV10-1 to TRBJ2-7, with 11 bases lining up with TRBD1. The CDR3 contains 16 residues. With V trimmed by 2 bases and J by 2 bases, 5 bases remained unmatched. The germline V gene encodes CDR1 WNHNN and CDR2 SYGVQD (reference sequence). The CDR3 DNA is TGCGCCAGCAGTGAGCGGGGACAGGGGGTCCCCTACGAGCAGTACTTC. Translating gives CASSERGQGVPYEQYF.

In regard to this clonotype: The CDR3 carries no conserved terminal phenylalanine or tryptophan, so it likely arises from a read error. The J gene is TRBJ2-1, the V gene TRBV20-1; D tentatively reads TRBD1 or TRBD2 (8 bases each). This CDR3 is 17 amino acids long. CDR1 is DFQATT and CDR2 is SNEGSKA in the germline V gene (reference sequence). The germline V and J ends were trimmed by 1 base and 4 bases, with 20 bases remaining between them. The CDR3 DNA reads TGCAGTGCTAGAGGGACAGGGCGGGCTAGCGGGTACAATGAGCAGTTCTCC. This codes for CSARGTGRASGYNEQFS.

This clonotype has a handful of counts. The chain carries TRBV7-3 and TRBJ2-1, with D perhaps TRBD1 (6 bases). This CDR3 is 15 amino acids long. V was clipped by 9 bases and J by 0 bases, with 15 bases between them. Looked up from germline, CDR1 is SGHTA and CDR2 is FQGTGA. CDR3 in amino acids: CARLSGVRSYNEQFF. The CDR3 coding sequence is TGTGCCAGGCTCTCAGGGGTGCGCTCCTACAATGAGCAGTTCTTC.

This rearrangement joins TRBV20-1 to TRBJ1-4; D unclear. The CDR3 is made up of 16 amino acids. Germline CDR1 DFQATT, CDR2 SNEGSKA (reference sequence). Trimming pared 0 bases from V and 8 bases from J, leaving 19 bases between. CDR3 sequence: CSAREEDVPAEEKLFF. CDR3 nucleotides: TGCAGTGCTAGAGAGGAGGACGTCCCAGCGGAGGAAAAACTGTTTTTT.

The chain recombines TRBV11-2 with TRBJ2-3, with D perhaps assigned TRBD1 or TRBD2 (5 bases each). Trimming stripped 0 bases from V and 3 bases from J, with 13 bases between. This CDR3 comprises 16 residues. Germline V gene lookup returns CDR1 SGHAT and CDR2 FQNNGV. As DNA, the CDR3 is TGTGCCAGCAGCTTAGATGGGGGAGCCGGTACAGATACGCAGTATTTT. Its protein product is CASSLDGGAGTDTQYF.

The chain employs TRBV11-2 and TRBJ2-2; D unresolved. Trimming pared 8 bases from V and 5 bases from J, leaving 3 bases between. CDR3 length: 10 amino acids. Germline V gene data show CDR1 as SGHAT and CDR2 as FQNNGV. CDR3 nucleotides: TGTGCCAGCCCTACCGGGGAGCTGTTTTTT. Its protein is CASPTGELFF.

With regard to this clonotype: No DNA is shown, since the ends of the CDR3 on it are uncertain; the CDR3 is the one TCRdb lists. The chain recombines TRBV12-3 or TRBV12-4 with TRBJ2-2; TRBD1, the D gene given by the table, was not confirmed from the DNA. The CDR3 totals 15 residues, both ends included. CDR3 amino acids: CASSPVGGGTGEMFF.